Each of the 26 T cell receptor beta chains below was sequenced from the same sample in a study of blood T cell repertoires in COVID-19. TCRdb keeps only in-frame clones here, not all; method: immunoSEQ multiplex PCR. This sample has about 55,000 clones, with about 91% found just once. Material for sequencing was peripheral blood. The receptors stem from a man aged 35-49 years with COVID-19, enrolled during active disease.

V and J are TRBV7-3 and TRBJ1-1, with TRBD1 identical over 7 bases. V lost 4 bases to trimming and J lost 12 bases; unmatched junction nucleotides: 11. Germline assignment: CDR1 SGHTA and CDR2 FQGTGA. The CDR3 has 13 amino acids. This chain's CDR3 is CASSSTGQRMTFF. Here the CDR3 DNA reads TGTGCCAGCAGCTCGACGGGACAGAGGATGACTTTCTTT.

The chain recombines TRBV5-1 with TRBJ1-2; 12 bases are shared with TRBD1. Per germline, CDR1 SGHRS and CDR2 YFSETQ. CDR3 length equals 16 residues. After removal of 0 bases from V and 4 bases from J, the junction contained 4 bases not matched to a gene. CDR3 sequence reads: CASSLEWDRGLYGYTF. The CDR3 DNA sequence: TGCGCCAGCAGCTTGGAATGGGACAGGGGGCTCTATGGCTACACCTTC. The full variable domain, in which reference TRBV5-1 and TRBJ1-2 provide the parts outside the CDR3, is KAGVTQTPRYLIKTRGQQVTLSCSPISGHRSVSWYQQTPGQGLQFLFEYFSETQRNKGNFPGRFSGRQFSNSRSEMNVSTLELGDSALYLCASSLEWDRGLYGYTFGSGTRLTVV.

The chain employs TRBV12-5 and TRBJ1-2, with 7 bases fitting TRBD1. Germline V lookup: CDR1 LGHNT, CDR2 FRNRAP. After removal of 0 bases from V and 2 bases from J, the junction contained 6 bases not matched to a gene. The CDR3 contains 16 residues. The CDR3 sequence: CASGLVTGTRNYGYTF. The CDR3 DNA reads as TGTGCTAGTGGTTTGGTGACAGGGACTAGGAACTATGGCTACACCTTC.

DNA for the CDR3: TGTGCCAGCAGCTTGGGCGGAGATCAGCCCCAGCATTTT. Its translation: CASSLGGDQPQHF. V and J are TRBV5-8 and TRBJ1-5; D is ambiguous. With 0 bases removed from V and 5 bases from J, the gap between germline ends came to 6 bases. This CDR3 region has 13 residues. Per the germline V gene, CDR1 is SGHTS and CDR2 is YDEGEE.

V and J are TRBV30 and TRBJ1-1; weak D call: TRBD1 (5 bases). With 5 bases removed from V and 1 base from J, the gap between germline ends came to 11 bases. The CDR3 covers 13 residues. Germline values: CDR1 GTSNPN, CDR2 SVGIG (reference sequence). CDR3 coding DNA: TGTGCCTGGGCAGGGAATCAGAACACTGAAGCTTTCTTT. Translating it yields CAWAGNQNTEAFF.

The chain recombines TRBV7-6 with TRBJ2-5; a weak D match, TRBD1 (6 bases). The CDR3 contains 14 residues. CDR1 and CDR2 (germline): SGHVS, FNYEAQ. V was shortened by 8 bases and J by 2 bases, with 15 bases between the two germline ends. CDR3 loop: CASAQGIRQETQYF. CDR3 sequence (DNA): TGTGCCAGCGCGCAGGGGATCAGACAAGAGACCCAGTACTTC.

V and J are TRBV10-3 and TRBJ1-6, with TRBD1 matching over 9 bases. CDR1 and CDR2 (germline): ENHRY, SYGVKD. The CDR3 totals 16 residues. Trimming cost V 3 bases and J 6 bases; bases outside gene matches: 6. CDR3 sequence: CAISESGTGFNSPLHF. The CDR3 nucleotides read TGTGCCATCAGTGAATCCGGGACAGGGTTTAATTCACCCCTCCACTTT.

The CDR3 is CATSREQNQPQHF. CDR3 DNA: TGTGCCACCAGCAGAGAACAGAATCAGCCCCAGCATTTT. The chain recombines TRBV15 with TRBJ1-5; D gene uncertain. Looked up from germline, CDR1 is LNHNV and CDR2 is YYDKDF (reference sequence). The length of the CDR3 is 13 residues. The ends were cut back, 0 bases at V and 4 bases at J, with 4 bases in the middle.

The sample holds one count of this clone. The CDR3 loop reads CASSSGPGGTDTQYF. The CDR3 DNA reads as TGTGCCAGCAGCTCGGGCCCTGGCGGGACAGATACGCAGTATTTT. The chain employs TRBV5-4 and TRBJ2-3, with D possibly matching TRBD2 (5 bases). Per germline, CDR1 SGHNT and CDR2 YYREEE (reference sequence). Trimming stripped 3 bases from V and 3 bases from J, with 14 bases between. There are 15 residues in the CDR3.

The chain combines TRBV6-5 with TRBJ1-2; D remains ambiguous. V was trimmed by 5 bases and J by 3 bases, leaving 16 bases between them. Germline CDR1 and CDR2: MNHEY and SVGAGI. The CDR3 sequence is 15 residues long. The CDR3 sequence: CASSPPSRADYGYTF. CDR3 coding DNA: TGTGCCAGCAGTCCCCCTTCGAGGGCGGACTATGGCTACACCTTC.

This clone has just one count. The chain employs TRBV5-4 and TRBJ2-3; tentatively, D is TRBD1 (6 bases). In germline, CDR1 is SGHNT, CDR2 YYREEE (reference sequence). The CDR3 has 15 residues. V lost 5 bases and J lost 1, with 14 bases in between. The CDR3 region is CASSVPGHGTDTQYF. CDR3 sequence (DNA): TGTGCCAGCAGTGTTCCGGGACACGGCACAGATACGCAGTATTTT.

V and J are TRBV5-1 and TRBJ2-1, with a tentative D call TRBD2 (6 bases). There are 13 residues in the CDR3. Trimming took off 5 bases at V and 8 bases at J, with 14 bases between the two ends. Germline loops: CDR1 SGHRS, CDR2 YFSETQ. The CDR3 protein is CASRRLGTDEQFF. CDR3 DNA: TGCGCCAGCAGGAGACTAGGGACGGATGAGCAGTTCTTC.

The chain is built from TRBV29-1 and TRBJ1-2, with D unclear. This CDR3 is 13 amino acids long. Trimming cost V 5 bases and J 0 bases, with 10 bases left between them. Germline CDR1 and CDR2: SQVTM and ANQGSEA. In nucleotides, the CDR3 is TGCAGCGTTTTTACCTCAGCTAACTATGGCTACACCTTC. Protein product: CSVFTSANYGYTF.

V usage is TRBV7-2 and J usage is TRBJ2-1, with D maybe TRBD1 (5 bases). The CDR3 sequence is 13 residues long. V was clipped by 3 bases and J by 9 bases, with 12 bases between them. The germline V gene encodes CDR1 SGHTA and CDR2 FQGNSA. The CDR3 nucleotides are TGTGCCAGCAGCTTCCCTCAGGGCGGTGAGCAGTTCTTC. Translating it yields CASSFPQGGEQFF.

The CDR3, as DNA: TGTGCCAGCTCACCACCGGCAGCCGGAGGATTTTCACCCCTCCACTTT. It translates to CASSPPAAGGFSPLHF. The chain carries TRBV18 and TRBJ1-6; D remains ambiguous. V was trimmed by 0 bases and J by 9 bases, leaving 15 bases between them. Germline CDR1 reads KGHSH; CDR2 reads LQKENI. The CDR3 runs 16 residues.

CDR3 loop: CASRSLGLAGRNEQFF. The CDR3 region has the DNA TGTGCCAGCAGATCCCTTGGACTAGCGGGTCGCAATGAGCAGTTCTTC. The J gene is TRBJ2-1, the V gene TRBV28, with TRBD2 matching over 11 bases. CDR3 length: 16 amino acids. Trimming cost V 6 bases and J 6 bases; bases outside gene matches: 10. Looked up from germline, CDR1 is MDHEN and CDR2 is SYDVKM.

The rearrangement links TRBV15 to TRBJ2-7; TRBD1 aligns across 10 bases. Germline assignment: CDR1 LNHNV and CDR2 YYDKDF (reference sequence). V lost 5 bases to trimming and J lost 4 bases; unmatched junction nucleotides: 8. The CDR3 covers 15 residues. DNA for the CDR3: TGTGCCACCAGCCCTTTGGGGACAGGGGAATACGAGCAGTACTTC. It yields the protein CATSPLGTGEYEQYF.

The rearrangement joins TRBV9 to TRBJ1-1, with D possibly TRBD1 on 6 matching bases. The CDR3 runs 15 residues. V was clipped by 4 bases and J by 1 base, with 14 bases between them. Germline values: CDR1 SGDLS, CDR2 YYNGEE. CDR3 sequence (DNA): TGTGCCAGCAGCCGAGGGGCGACAGGGAACACTGAAGCTTTCTTT. Its protein is CASSRGATGNTEAFF.

This rearrangement joins TRBV7-3 to TRBJ2-1, with 9 bases identical to TRBD2. CDR3 size: 14 residues. V lost 6 bases to trimming and J lost 4 bases; unmatched junction nucleotides: 4. Germline V gene sequence: CDR1 SGHTA, CDR2 FQGTGA. The CDR3 nucleotides read TGTGCCAGCAGTCGTCTAGCGGGATACAATGAGCAGTTCTTC. It specifies CASSRLAGYNEQFF. The whole variable domain, remainder taken from reference TRBV7-3 and TRBJ2-1, is GAGVSQTPSNKVTEKGKYVELRCDPISGHTALYWYRQSLGQGPEFLIYFQGTGAADDSGLPNDRFFAVRPEGSVSTLKIQRTERGDSAVYLCASSRLAGYNEQFFGPGTRLTVL.

V is TRBV18 and J is TRBJ2-5; tentatively, D is TRBD2 (7 bases). V lost 8 bases and J 7 bases, leaving 20 bases between the germline ends. CDR1 is KGHSH, CDR2 LQKENI, per germline. This CDR3 has 14 amino acids. For the CDR3, the DNA is TGTGCCAGCCGAATAGGGGGGGTCAATTCGACCCAGTACTTC. It codes for CASRIGGVNSTQYF.

The chain combines TRBV18 with TRBJ1-1; TRBD1 aligns across 7 bases. Germline lookup yields CDR1 KGHSH and CDR2 LQKENI. The CDR3 runs 16 residues. J gave up 2 bases and V 3 bases, and 9 bases lay outside the gene matches. CDR3: CASSPIPTGYNTEAFF. DNA of the CDR3: TGTGCCAGCTCACCCATACCGACAGGGTACAACACTGAAGCTTTCTTT.

The chain combines TRBV6-5 with TRBJ2-7; D possibly corresponds to TRBD1 (5 bases). V gave up 6 bases and J gave up 6 bases, with 15 bases separating them. Per the germline V gene, CDR1 is MNHEY and CDR2 is SVGAGI. CDR3 length: 13 amino acids. The CDR3 reads CASRAQGHGEQYF. DNA for the CDR3: TGTGCCAGCAGGGCCCAAGGACATGGCGAGCAGTACTTC.

The chain carries TRBV19 and TRBJ1-2; 11 bases are shared with TRBD1. Germline CDR1 LNHDA, CDR2 SQIVND (reference sequence). The CDR3 length is 16 residues. Germline trimming cut 3 bases from V and 4 bases from J; bases unmatched to any gene: 7. For the CDR3, the DNA is TGTGCCAGTAGTATTGGAATCGGGACAGGGGGCTATGGCTACACCTTC. Translated, it gives CASSIGIGTGGYGYTF.

This chain uses TRBV3-1 (or the pseudogene TRBV3-2) with TRBJ2-1; 8 bases are shared with TRBD2. CDR1 and CDR2 (germline): LGHDT, YNNKEL (reference sequence). Unmatched junction bases numbered 15, after V lost 0 bases and J lost 8 bases. The CDR3 sequence is 18 residues long. Written as DNA, the CDR3 is TGTGCCAGCAGCCAAGATCGGGCAACTAGCGGTTATGGGGATGAGCAGTTCTTC. Translation gives CASSQDRATSGYGDEQFF.

The chain is built from TRBV7-9 and TRBJ2-7; 9 nucleotides line up with TRBD1. Germline-derived CDR1 and CDR2 are SEHNR and FQNEAQ (reference sequence). V was pared by 5 bases and J by 7 bases, with 9 bases of the junction left unmatched. The CDR3 loop spans 14 amino acids. Written as DNA, the CDR3 is TGTGCCAGCAGCCACCGGGACAGGGCTCGAGAGCAGTACTTC. Its translation is CASSHRDRAREQYF.

V and J are TRBV15 and TRBJ2-7, with 13 bases that match TRBD2. Unmatched junction bases numbered 6, after V lost 5 bases and J lost 2 bases. The CDR3 extends over 16 amino acids. Per the germline V gene, CDR1 is LNHNV and CDR2 is YYDKDF (reference sequence). CDR3 region: CATSPGGTSGAYEQYF. The CDR3 DNA reads as TGTGCCACCAGCCCGGGGGGGACTAGCGGGGCCTACGAGCAGTACTTC.